The entry that follows covers one T cell receptor (beta chain) sequence. Its antigen is as yet unknown. Its ends do not fully match the called genes, so a read error is possible. The same CDR3 arises from other DNA sequences in this sample as well. This specimen comes from a study of brain metastases from non-small cell lung cancer. Study-level findings and limits: TCR repertoires overlapped largely between brain metastases and matched primaries. Compared with their matched primary tumors, 60% to 65% of brain metastases showed expanded T-cell clones. Fewer infiltrating T cells were found in brain metastases than primaries.

Data came from immunoSEQ multiplex PCR; TCRdb stores just in-frame clones and leaves some out. Of roughly 6,200 clones in the sample, approximately 82% were seen once. This CDR3 has 15 amino acids. The germline V gene encodes CDR1 MNHEY and CDR2 SVGAGI. This chain connects TRBV6-5 to TRBJ2-1; 12 nucleotides agree with TRBD2. Specimen: primary lung tumor tissue. The sequence derives from a donor aged 40 or older with non-small cell lung cancer. The CDR3 region is CASSPSSGGAGEQFF. CDR3 sequence (DNA): TGTGCCAGCAGCCCATCTAGCGGGGGGGCTGGTGAGCAATTCTTC.